This TCR beta chain was retrieved from a study of CD8 T cells in Susac syndrome. Study summary: Treatment status at blood draw for the Susac syndrome patients was therapy-naive, corticosteroids, or intravenous immunoglobulin alone.

The RNA input was roughly 0.45 to 1 ug, and it was reverse transcribed with random hexamers. Amplification of TCR beta CDR3 by immunoSEQ multiplex PCR spanned 54 Vbeta and 13 Jbeta. TCRdb re-derived calls from the immunoSEQ multiplex PCR reads in MiXCR, one entry per CDR3 protein. The table lists 75,000 to 95,000 distinct CDR3 sequences, 93% of them singletons. CDR1 SNHLY and CDR2 FYNNEI come from the germline V gene. The CDR3 loop spans 11 amino acids. The V gene is TRBV2, the J gene TRBJ1-1, with D tentatively TRBD1 (6 bases). This receptor was identified in a human donor with Susac syndrome. The specimen was CD8+ T cells from PBMCs. The CDR3 reads CLTLGGGEAFF. In DNA, the CDR3 is TGTCTAACCTTAGGGGGGGGAGAAGCTTTCTTT.